This T cell receptor (beta chain) was sequenced for a study of blood T cell repertoires in COVID-19. Across the study: Italy, Spain and the United States were the sources of the convalescent and acute COVID-19 samples. PBMCs, B-cell-depleted T cells, or T cells were the source of the cDNA or gDNA that made up the material.

Source study methods: The authors estimated nucleated cell counts from reference gene primer amplification. Sequenced by immunoSEQ multiplex PCR; TCRdb stores in-frame clones only, minus some. For V, J and clone size, that table is used; D and trimming come from the DNA. This sample carries about 45,000 clones, about 83% of them seen once, and the ten largest clones take under 8.5%. The germline V gene has CDR1 SQVTM and CDR2 ANQGSEA. With V trimmed by 0 bases and J by 6 bases, 11 bases remained unmatched. This CDR3 region has 17 residues. The gene calls are TRBV29-1 and TRBJ2-2; 9 bases fit TRBD2. This sequence originates from a man at least 80 years old in a cohort sampled during active COVID-19. What was sequenced was peripheral blood. The CDR3 region has the DNA TGCAGCGTTGAAGACCCCGGGGGACTAGCACTTTCCGGGGAGCTGTTTTTT. Translating gives CSVEDPGGLALSGELFF.